The clone carrying this T cell receptor (beta chain) was counted at least ten times. TCRdb re-called the 5' RACE reads with MiXCR, one entry per CDR3 protein. The table lists approximately 60,000 distinct CDR3 sequences, 12% of them singletons. Germline V lookup: CDR1 WSHSY, CDR2 SAAADI. The germline V and J ends were trimmed by 3 bases and 5 bases, with 11 bases remaining between them. This CDR3 is built from 14 residues. This sample was included in a study of early T cells in non-severe SARS-CoV-2 infection. The V gene is TRBV10-2, the J gene TRBJ1-5; D gene unclear. Sequencing was performed on whole blood. The clonotype originates from an adult who was a healthcare worker with PCR-confirmed SARS-CoV-2 infection or an uninfected control (not recorded which). The CDR3 DNA reads TGCGCCAGCAGTGACGTGACCGACGATCAGCCCCAGCATTTT. Residues: CASSDVTDDQPQHF.